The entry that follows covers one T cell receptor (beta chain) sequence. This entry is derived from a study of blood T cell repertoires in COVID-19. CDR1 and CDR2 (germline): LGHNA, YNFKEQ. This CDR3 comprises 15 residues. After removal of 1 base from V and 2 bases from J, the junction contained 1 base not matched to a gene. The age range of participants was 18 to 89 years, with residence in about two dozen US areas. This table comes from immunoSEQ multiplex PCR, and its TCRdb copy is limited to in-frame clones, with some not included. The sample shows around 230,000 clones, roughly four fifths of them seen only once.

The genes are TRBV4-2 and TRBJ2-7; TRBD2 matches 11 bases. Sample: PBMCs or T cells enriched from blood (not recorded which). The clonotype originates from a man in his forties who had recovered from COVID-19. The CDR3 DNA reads TGTGCCAGCAGCCAAGGACTAGCGGGGACCTACGAGCAGTACTTC. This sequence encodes CASSQGLAGTYEQYF.